This TCR beta chain emerged from a study of cytomegalovirus exposure and HLA in healthy donors. The CDR3 loop spans 16 amino acids. Germline V gene sequence: CDR1 SGHRS, CDR2 YFSETQ. The PCR used 60 Vbeta and 13 Jbeta primers. Profiling relied on immunoSEQ multiplex PCR, and the TCRdb table lists in-frame clones only, not all of them. The sample has around 140,000 clones, almost 85% seen once. Notes on this clone: Its antigen is not identified.

Study-level findings and limits: Researchers reported in a later analysis that a missense DCLRE1C variant was tied to TCR beta V- and J-gene trimming.

Sequencing input: PBMCs. V and J are TRBV5-1 and TRBJ2-5; 10 nucleotides align to TRBD1. The better agreement between TRBJ2-7 and the DNA end casts doubt on the J call. The sequence was obtained from a man younger than 30 in good health and CMV-seropositive. The CDR3 nucleotides read TGCGCCAGCAGCTTGAGTCCCGGGACAGGGGCCTACGAGCAGTACTTC. This gives the protein CASSLSPGTGAYEQYF.